The entry that follows covers one T cell receptor beta chain sequence. This clonotype was observed many times. The target of this receptor is not known. No clone much larger than this one lies a single base away; base qualities are absent. The library was prepared using 5' RACE. The instrument was a NextSeq 500. In the TCR library protocol, a unique molecular identifier was attached to each TCR cDNA molecule so that PCR and sequencing errors could be corrected. Regarding the original processing steps: Decombinator tools were used for TCR identification, UMI-based error correction and CDR3 extraction. TCRs above a frequency of 2 per 1,000, corresponding to the top 1% of the tumor frequency distribution, were defined as expanded. Each repertoire was subsampled 100 times to 5,000 TCRs, after which Renyi diversity was computed with the R vegan package. To build CDR3 similarity networks, amino acid triplet string-kernel similarity was used, and CDR3s were connected when their pairwise similarity was above 0.82. The public sequencing data were trimmed at Q25 with fastp and processed into clonotypes with MiXCR by TCRdb, which kept only in-frame beta chains. Every entry covers one CDR3 protein and lists the most common genes and DNA from its rows. TCRdb's processing, not the authors' own work, is the source of the V and J calls. The sample table lists 40,000 to 45,000 distinct CDR3 sequences, 12% to 15% of them with a count of one. The leading ten clones occupy 50% to 65% of the sample.

The data originate from a study of spatial heterogeneity in lung cancer (dated by TCRdb to 2018 to 2020). General notes on the study: More beta-chain than alpha-chain transcripts were consistently detected, likely reflecting higher beta-chain transcript abundance. At surgery, hundreds of tumor regions, roughly 63 matched nontumor lung samples and more than 55 PBMC samples were TCR-sequenced for both alpha and beta chains. TCR alpha and beta repertoires were quantitatively compared across multiple tumor regions, matched nontumor lung and blood in non-small cell lung cancer. In the raw uncorrected reads, each unique combination of TCR and UMI appeared on average more than ten times. Nonsynonymous mutation counts, determined by whole-exome sequencing of tumor tissue, were related to features of the TCR repertoire. Study-level results and caveats: Ubiquitous expanded tumor TCRs were detected in blood more often at tumor resection than at routine follow-up. Confirming at a functional level the hypothesis that regional TCRs recognize regional mutations was considered to require additional single-cell paired TCR alpha and beta sequencing.

Reading the germline V gene (reference sequence) gives CDR1 MNHEY and CDR2 SMNVEV. A distance of 14 bases separates the germline ends of V and J, which lose 2 bases and 3 bases respectively. From cysteine to phenylalanine, the CDR3 is 15 amino acids long. The DNA shown is the 45-base CDR3, in frame from base 1. The time point label for this specimen denotes: sample taken at primary tumor resection. Donors were approximately 72 patients with early-stage, untreated non-small cell lung cancer from the lung TRACERx cohort. For TCR sequencing, whole RNA was extracted from tumor and nontumor lung tissue, or from cryopreserved PBMC samples, and no cell sorting was done. Only patients with enough RNA available from two or more tumor regions were chosen for TCR sequencing.

The V gene is TRBV27 and the J gene is TRBJ2-7; the D gene cannot be resolved reliably. This clonotype was sampled from a male donor with early-stage non-small cell lung cancer. The sequencing used PBMCs, collected at surgery. The nucleotides read TGTGCCAGCAGTTTAACCTCAAGGTCTAACTACGAGCAGTACTTC. Its translation is CASSLTSRSNYEQYF.